The T cell receptor beta chain under discussion was sequenced for a study of T-cell reconstitution after alpha-beta-depleted transplantation in children. This clonotype has just a few counts. Unique molecular identifiers were incorporated when the TCRbeta library was constructed. TCRdb ran MiXCR on the PCR reads and lists one entry per CDR3 protein. The top ten clones hold around 2.4% of a sample with hundreds of thousands of distinct CDR3 sequences, over 25% of them seen once. V lost 2 bases and J lost 6; bases outside the gene matches: 5. There are 13 residues in the CDR3. Germline V gene lookup returns CDR1 SGHNT and CDR2 YYREEE (reference sequence).

Sample: PBMCs from the stem cell graft donor, taken from the stem cell graft. This chain links TRBV5-4 with TRBJ2-7; 7 nucleotides match TRBD1. This receptor was taken from a human donor who donated a stem cell graft to a child with aplastic anemia. Here the CDR3 reads CASSFYRGTEQYF. CDR3 in DNA: TGTGCCAGCAGCTTTTACAGGGGAACCGAGCAGTACTTC.